A single sample is the source of the 25 T cell receptor beta chains below, sequenced in a study of blood T cell repertoires in COVID-19. The protocol was immunoSEQ multiplex PCR, while the TCRdb copy is restricted to in-frame clones and leaves out a portion. The sample includes 70,000 to 85,000 clones, roughly 87% of them seen just once. The sample comprised peripheral blood. The source of these receptors is a woman aged 45-65 years with active or convalescent COVID-19.

This chain connects TRBV5-1 to TRBJ2-2, with TRBD1 as a possible D gene (6 bases). The CDR3 length is 16 residues. The V and J ends lost 1 base and 4 bases respectively, with 14 bases between them. Germline values: CDR1 SGHRS, CDR2 YFSETQ. CDR3 residues: CASSLSGARGTGELFF. The CDR3 DNA sequence: TGCGCCAGCAGCTTGTCAGGGGCCCGAGGCACCGGGGAGCTGTTTTTT.

V usage is TRBV29-1 and J usage is TRBJ1-2, with 8 bases lining up with TRBD1. V was pared by 6 bases and J by 6 bases, with 9 bases of the junction left unmatched. The CDR3 is 13 residues long. Germline V gene data show CDR1 as SQVTM and CDR2 as ANQGSEA. The CDR3 spells CSVRRGQVDGYTF. CDR3 DNA: TGCAGCGTCCGCAGGGGGCAAGTCGATGGCTACACCTTC.

There are a few counts of this clone. The rearrangement links TRBV6-5 to TRBJ1-2; TRBD1 matches 7 bases. The germline V gene encodes CDR1 MNHEY and CDR2 SVGAGI. There are 14 residues in the CDR3. Trimming took 6 bases from V and 7 from J; bases not matched to a gene: 11. CDR3 in amino acids: CASSRFDRVLGYTF. The CDR3, as DNA: TGTGCCAGCAGCCGCTTCGACAGGGTCCTTGGCTACACCTTC.

The V and J genes are TRBV5-1 and TRBJ1-1, with D possibly matching TRBD1 (6 bases). The CDR3 has 14 amino acids. The germline CDR1 and CDR2 sequences are SGHRS and YFSETQ. Between the trimmed V and J ends, which lost 2 bases and 4 bases, there was a span of 12 bases. The CDR3 loop reads CASSLRGSGTEAFF. CDR3 sequence (DNA): TGCGCCAGCAGCTTAAGGGGGAGTGGCACTGAAGCTTTCTTT.

The CDR3 is CASSRVQGAGEKLFF. CDR3 nucleotides: TGTGCCAGCAGCCGTGTACAGGGGGCGGGGGAAAAACTGTTTTTT. The chain recombines TRBV4-2 with TRBJ1-4; 9 bases line up with TRBD1. J was trimmed by 8 bases and V by 4 bases; bases with no gene match: 8. The CDR3 is made up of 15 amino acids. Per the germline V gene, CDR1 is LGHNA and CDR2 is YNFKEQ.

This chain joins TRBV5-1 and TRBJ1-1, with D maybe TRBD1 (5 bases). Germline-derived CDR1 and CDR2 are SGHRS and YFSETQ. CDR3 length equals 13 residues. Trimming took 4 bases from V and 4 from J, leaving 11 bases between them. CDR3 in amino acids: CASSGGGLTEAFF. CDR3 DNA sequence: TGCGCCAGCAGCGGGGGAGGGCTCACTGAAGCTTTCTTT.

This clone was counted a single time. The gene calls are TRBV18 and TRBJ1-1; tentatively, D is TRBD1 (5 bases). Trimming stripped 3 bases from V and 5 bases from J, with 13 bases between. Per the germline V gene, CDR1 is KGHSH and CDR2 is LQKENI. CDR3 length: 14 residues. The CDR3 loop reads CASSPGHYNTEAFF. The CDR3 DNA reads TGTGCCAGCTCACCCGGACATTATAATACTGAAGCTTTCTTT. Filled out from reference TRBV18 and TRBJ1-1, the complete variable domain reads NAGVMQNPRHLVRRRGQEARLRCSPMKGHSHVYWYRQLPEEGLKFMVYLQKENIIDESGMPKERFSAEFPKEGPSILRIQQVVRGDSAAYFCASSPGHYNTEAFFGQGTRLTVV.

J is TRBJ1-2 and V is TRBV6-5, with D perhaps matching TRBD1 (6 bases). Germline-derived CDR1 and CDR2 are MNHEY and SVGAGI. Trimming shortened V by 5 bases and J by 0 bases, and 10 bases separated the two germline ends. This CDR3 contains 14 residues. CDR3 region: CASSRDITNYGYTF. CDR3 sequence (DNA): TGTGCCAGCAGTAGGGACATAACTAACTATGGCTACACCTTC.

This clone was recorded only once. The chain couples TRBV25-1 to TRBJ2-2, with D possibly TRBD2 on 5 matching bases. Germline loops: CDR1 MGHDK, CDR2 SYGVNS. This CDR3 contains 12 residues. Trimming removed 8 bases at V and 6 bases at J, with 10 bases between. CDR3 sequence: CASGGRAGELFF. CDR3 sequence (DNA): TGTGCCAGCGGAGGCCGGGCCGGGGAGCTGTTTTTT. Using reference TRBV25-1 and TRBJ2-2 for the parts outside the CDR3, the full variable domain is EADIYQTPRYLVIGTGKKITLECSQTMGHDKMYWYQQDPGMELHLIHYSYGVNSTEKGDLSSESTVSRIRTEHFPLTLESARPSHTSQYLCASGGRAGELFFGEGSRLTVL.

This chain joins TRBV19 and TRBJ2-3; possibly TRBD1 for D (6 bases). Trimming removed 6 bases from V and 4 bases from J, with 8 bases in between. Germline loops: CDR1 LNHDA, CDR2 SQIVND (reference sequence). This CDR3 is 12 amino acids long. CDR3 DNA: TGTGCCAGTAGGGACAGCTCAGATACGCAGTATTTT. Protein sequence: CASRDSSDTQYF.

The V and J genes are TRBV7-9 and TRBJ1-3; D not certain. V dropped 4 bases and J dropped 0 bases, with 7 bases sitting between them. There are 14 residues in the CDR3. Germline lookup yields CDR1 SEHNR and CDR2 FQNEAQ (reference sequence). The CDR3 bases are TGTGCCAGCAGCTCCGAGGCCTCTGGAAACACCATATATTTT. Translating it yields CASSSEASGNTIYF.

V usage is TRBV6-2 or TRBV6-3 and J usage is TRBJ1-1; no clear D. Germline V gene data show CDR1 as MNHEY and CDR2 as SVGEGT. This CDR3 region has 12 residues. Trimming shortened V by 5 bases and J by 9 bases, and 13 bases separated the two germline ends. DNA of the CDR3: TGTGCCAGCAGTCAACTCCGAGATCAAGCTTTCTTT. It specifies CASSQLRDQAFF.

V usage is TRBV6-6 and J usage is TRBJ1-1, with TRBD1 matching over 10 bases. Trimming took 3 bases from V and 4 from J; bases not matched to a gene: 5. Germline V gene sequence: CDR1 MNHNY, CDR2 SVGAGI (reference sequence). The CDR3 extends over 15 amino acids. CDR3 in amino acids: CASSYGTGVGTEAFF. The CDR3, as DNA: TGTGCCAGCAGTTATGGGACAGGGGTCGGCACTGAAGCTTTCTTT.

The chain couples TRBV5-1 to TRBJ2-7; no clear D. Trimming removed 0 bases from V and 12 bases from J, with 10 bases in between. Germline assignment: CDR1 SGHRS and CDR2 YFSETQ. This CDR3 is 11 amino acids long. The CDR3 DNA reads TGCGCCAGCAGCTTGGCTCAGGTGCTGTACTTC. Amino acid sequence: CASSLAQVLYF.

The chain uses TRBV2 and TRBJ2-1, with D hard to call. This CDR3 is 15 amino acids long. Germline V gene lookup returns CDR1 SNHLY and CDR2 FYNNEI. V was clipped by 4 bases and J by 5 bases, with 15 bases between them. For the CDR3, the DNA is TGTGCCAGCAGTGTCGGCAGGTTAATGGACAATGAGCAGTTCTTC. This sequence encodes CASSVGRLMDNEQFF.

The rearrangement joins TRBV10-3 to TRBJ2-7, with 9 bases matching TRBD1. This CDR3 is built from 15 residues. Per the germline V gene, CDR1 is ENHRY and CDR2 is SYGVKD. With 2 bases clipped from V and 7 bases from J, the junction kept 9 bases outside the gene matches. CDR3 DNA: TGTGCCATCAGTGAGCGGGACAGGGCTTTGGAAGAGCAGTACTTC. Translating it yields CAISERDRALEEQYF.

The V and J genes are TRBV14 and TRBJ1-1, with 7 positions matching TRBD1. Germline loops: CDR1 SGHDN, CDR2 FVKESK. V was clipped by 5 bases and J by 3 bases; unmatched bases: 6. The CDR3 runs to 14 residues. CDR3 sequence: CASSSIQGYTEAFF. CDR3 DNA: TGTGCCAGCAGCTCTATACAGGGGTACACTGAAGCTTTCTTT. The whole variable domain, remainder taken from reference TRBV14 and TRBJ1-1, is EAGVTQFPSHSVIEKGQTVTLRCDPISGHDNLYWYRRVMGKEIKFLLHFVKESKQDESGMPNNRFLAERTGGTYSTLKVQPAELEDSGVYFCASSSIQGYTEAFFGQGTRLTVV.

This chain links TRBV27 with TRBJ1-1, with 7 bases fitting TRBD1. In germline, CDR1 is MNHEY, CDR2 SMNVEV (reference sequence). Trimming took 5 bases from V and 4 from J; bases not matched to a gene: 7. The CDR3 runs 14 residues. CDR3 sequence (DNA): TGTGCCAGCAGTCTCCTCCAGGGGGGCACTGAAGCTTTCTTT. It specifies CASSLLQGGTEAFF.

The chain links TRBV4-1 to TRBJ1-1; D gene ambiguous. This CDR3 contains 14 residues. Germline loops: CDR1 MGHRA, CDR2 YSYEKL. The germline V and J ends were trimmed by 0 bases and 1 base, with 6 bases remaining between them. The DNA for the CDR3 is TGCGCCAGCAGCCAAGACAGTCCGAACACTGAAGCTTTCTTT. Translation gives CASSQDSPNTEAFF.

The chain combines TRBV7-2 with TRBJ1-1, with D maybe TRBD1 (6 bases). The CDR3 is 13 amino acids. Trimming pared 3 bases from V and 4 bases from J, leaving 9 bases between. Germline CDR1 reads SGHTA; CDR2 reads FQGNSA. CDR3 region: CASSFLQGTEAFF. In DNA, the CDR3 is TGTGCCAGCAGCTTCCTACAGGGCACTGAAGCTTTCTTT. The variable domain in full, with the rest retrieved from reference TRBV7-2 and TRBJ1-1, is GAGVSQSPSNKVTEKGKDVELRCDPISGHTALYWYRQSLGQGLEFLIYFQGNSAPDKSGLPSDRFSAERTGGSVSTLTIQRTQQEDSAVYLCASSFLQGTEAFFGQGTRLTVV.

The V gene is TRBV19, the J gene TRBJ2-3, with 12 positions matching TRBD2. This CDR3 has 16 amino acids. The junction had 8 bases not matched to a gene; V was cut back by 5 bases and J by 5 bases. Germline V gene data show CDR1 as LNHDA and CDR2 as SQIVND (reference sequence). The CDR3, as DNA: TGTGCCAGTAGTGAGGGCAAACTAGCGGGGGGAGATACGCAGTATTTT. This translates into CASSEGKLAGGDTQYF.

This rearrangement joins TRBV5-1 to TRBJ2-1, with TRBD2 as a possible D gene (7 bases). The germline CDR1 and CDR2 sequences are SGHRS and YFSETQ. CDR3 length: 15 residues. V was cut by 4 bases and J by 8 bases, with 19 bases left in between. CDR3 sequence: CASSPGAGVRDEQFF. CDR3 coding DNA: TGCGCCAGCAGCCCGGGGGCGGGGGTCCGTGATGAGCAGTTCTTC.

CDR3 nucleotide sequence: TGTGCCAGCAGTGTAGGGGTGGGCAATCAGCCCCAGCATTTT. Encoded protein: CASSVGVGNQPQHF. V gene TRBV6-2 or TRBV6-3 combines with J gene TRBJ1-5, with D tentatively TRBD1 (5 bases). The CDR3 contains 14 residues. The germline V and J ends were trimmed by 5 bases and 2 bases, with 10 bases remaining between them. Germline V gene data show CDR1 as MNHEY and CDR2 as SVGEGT.

The genes are TRBV12-3 or TRBV12-4 and TRBJ2-2; D is uncertain. CDR3 length: 13 amino acids. V was pared by 5 bases and J by 2 bases, with 6 bases between. The CDR3 DNA is TGTGCCAGCAGTCGTCTAAACACCGGGGAGCTGTTTTTT. Translating it yields CASSRLNTGELFF.

V is TRBV7-9 and J is TRBJ2-4; D not resolved. This CDR3 region has 14 residues. CDR1 SEHNR and CDR2 FQNEAQ come from the germline V gene (reference sequence). Deletions cut 4 bases from V and 1 base from J, with 8 bases between. The DNA of the CDR3 is TGTGCCAGCAGCTCCGAGATGGCCAAAAACATTCAGTACTTC. Its protein product is CASSSEMAKNIQYF.